These 30 T cell receptor beta chains were sequenced from one sample in a study of control samples from healthy donors and cancer patients. Here immunoSEQ multiplex PCR was the method, and the copy in TCRdb shows in-frame clones only, minus some. Of about 410,000 clones listed, about nine tenths were seen once; the top ten hold 6% to 7%. Sample: PBMCs. These receptors all stem from a man aged 40-49 years with head and neck cancer.

The J gene is TRBJ1-5, the V gene TRBV19; D remains unclear. The CDR3 has 14 residues. Per germline, CDR1 LNHDA and CDR2 SQIVND (reference sequence). Trimming took 3 bases from V and 7 from J, leaving 13 bases between them. CDR3 protein: CASSMQASVQPQHF. The CDR3 coding sequence is TGTGCCAGTAGTATGCAGGCATCGGTGCAGCCCCAGCATTTT.

The rearrangement uses TRBV27 and TRBJ2-7; no clear D gene. The CDR3 covers 12 residues. Germline loops: CDR1 MNHEY, CDR2 SMNVEV (reference sequence). V was clipped by 4 bases and J by 6 bases, with 10 bases between them. CDR3 DNA: TGTGCCAGCAGTTATAGGGCAGGCGAGCAGTACTTC. It is translated as CASSYRAGEQYF.

The CDR3 here is CASSGTSGLRTGTDTQYF. In DNA, the CDR3 is TGTGCCAGCAGCGGGACTAGCGGGCTCCGTACTGGCACAGATACGCAGTATTTT. This chain links TRBV11-3 with TRBJ2-3, with 12 nucleotides matching TRBD2. J gave up 1 base and V 5 bases, and 10 bases lay outside the gene matches. This CDR3 comprises 18 residues. Germline values: CDR1 SGHNT, CDR2 YENEEA.

V usage is TRBV7-2 and J usage is TRBJ2-2; maybe TRBD2 (6 bases). The germline V gene has CDR1 SGHTA and CDR2 FQGNSA. This CDR3 region has 15 residues. Trimming removed 4 bases at V and 5 bases at J, with 14 bases between. CDR3 DNA: TGTGCCAGCAGCTCGCCGACTAGGGATACCGGGGAGCTGTTTTTT. Translating it yields CASSSPTRDTGELFF.

This clone was observed a few times. The chain combines TRBV19 with TRBJ1-2, with a weak D call TRBD1 (5 bases). Trimming took 6 bases from V and 2 from J, leaving 13 bases between them. Germline V CDR1 and CDR2: LNHDA, SQIVND (reference sequence). This CDR3 has 14 amino acids. The DNA of the CDR3 is TGTGCCAGTAGCCACTACAGGACAAACTATGGCTACACCTTC. It translates to CASSHYRTNYGYTF.

This chain links TRBV20-1 with TRBJ2-7; no firm D call. CDR3 length equals 9 residues. Germline values: CDR1 DFQATT, CDR2 SNEGSKA (reference sequence). The CDR3: CSGDYEQYF. The CDR3 DNA reads as TGCAGCGGCGACTACGAGCAGTACTTC.

The rearrangement uses TRBV19 and TRBJ1-6; the D gene is possibly TRBD1 (5 bases). The length of the CDR3 is 13 residues. V shed 3 bases and J shed 9 bases, with 9 bases lying between them. Per germline, CDR1 LNHDA and CDR2 SQIVND (reference sequence). The CDR3 region is CASSIDSLSPLHF. Here the CDR3 DNA reads TGTGCCAGTAGTATTGACAGCCTTTCACCCCTCCACTTT.

CDR3 amino acids: CASGLFQGNSPLHF. The DNA for the CDR3 is TGTGCCAGCGGTTTATTCCAGGGTAATTCACCCCTCCACTTT. The chain carries TRBV2 and TRBJ1-6, with a weak D call TRBD1 (5 bases). Trimming shortened V by 8 bases and J by 6 bases, and 14 bases separated the two germline ends. Germline V gene data show CDR1 as SNHLY and CDR2 as FYNNEI. The CDR3 contains 14 residues.

The sample holds a few counts of this clone. The rearrangement links TRBV5-1 to TRBJ1-3; D gene unclear. Germline values: CDR1 SGHRS, CDR2 YFSETQ. This CDR3 is built from 15 residues. V lost 0 bases and J 0 bases, leaving 7 bases between the germline ends. The CDR3 DNA follows: TGCGCCAGCAGCTTGGATACCAGCTCTGGAAACACCATATATTTT. Translation: CASSLDTSSGNTIYF.

The rearrangement joins TRBV6-2 or TRBV6-3 to TRBJ2-3; a possible D gene is TRBD1 (5 bases). Germline CDR1 is MNHEY and CDR2 is SVGEGT. V was shortened by 5 bases and J by 6 bases, with 12 bases between the two germline ends. The length of the CDR3 is 13 residues. The chain's CDR3 is CASSKGPMDTQYF. DNA of the CDR3: TGTGCCAGCAGTAAGGGGCCTATGGATACGCAGTATTTT.

This clone has only a few counts. This rearrangement joins TRBV5-1 to TRBJ1-2; no firm D call. Germline CDR1 reads SGHRS; CDR2 reads YFSETQ. The CDR3 extends over 14 amino acids. V dropped 1 base and J dropped 8 bases, with 15 bases sitting between them. As DNA, the CDR3 is TGCGCCAGCAGCTTGACCCAGATGGGAAACGGCTACACCTTC. It yields the protein CASSLTQMGNGYTF. Full variable domain (outside the CDR3, taken from reference TRBV5-1 and TRBJ1-2): KAGVTQTPRYLIKTRGQQVTLSCSPISGHRSVSWYQQTPGQGLQFLFEYFSETQRNKGNFPGRFSGRQFSNSRSEMNVSTLELGDSALYLCASSLTQMGNGYTFGSGTRLTVV.

V usage is TRBV28 and J usage is TRBJ1-1; a weak D match, TRBD1 (5 bases). The V gene's germline CDR1 is MDHEN and CDR2 SYDVKM. This CDR3 has 15 amino acids. The ends were cut back, 8 bases at V and 1 base at J, with 17 bases in the middle. CDR3: CASWGVEVWNTEAFF. The CDR3 nucleotides are TGTGCCAGCTGGGGGGTTGAGGTCTGGAACACTGAAGCTTTCTTT.

The V call is TRBV7-3, the J call TRBJ2-6, with a weak D call TRBD1 (5 bases). Germline CDR1 and CDR2: SGHTA and FQGTGA. There are 13 residues in the CDR3. V lost 5 bases and J lost 12, with 14 bases in between. CDR3 nucleotides: TGTGCCAGCAGCACGCCGCAGGGCGCCGTCCTGACTTTC. Protein: CASSTPQGAVLTF.

The chain employs TRBV9 and TRBJ1-5; D unclear. Per germline, CDR1 SGDLS and CDR2 YYNGEE. V lost 4 bases to trimming and J lost 0 bases, with 11 bases between them. This CDR3 has 15 residues. CDR3 in DNA: TGTGCCAGCAGCCCGACCGCTAATAGCAATCAGCCCCAGCATTTT. It yields the protein CASSPTANSNQPQHF.

The V gene is TRBV20-1, the J gene TRBJ2-5; D could derive from TRBD1 or TRBD2 (6 bases each). CDR1 is DFQATT and CDR2 is SNEGSKA in the germline V gene (reference sequence). The CDR3 extends over 13 amino acids. V was pared by 3 bases and J by 6 bases, with 14 bases between. Here the CDR3 reads CSASAGQGQTQYF. As DNA, the CDR3 is TGCAGTGCTAGTGCGGGGCAGGGGCAGACCCAGTACTTC.

The rearrangement uses TRBV11-1 and TRBJ2-7, with D perhaps TRBD1 or TRBD2 (6 bases each). Germline V gene sequence: CDR1 SGHAT, CDR2 FQDESV (reference sequence). The CDR3 has 13 residues. Deletions cut 7 bases from V and 3 bases from J, with 13 bases between. The CDR3 reads CASTRGTNYEQYF. Written as DNA, the CDR3 is TGTGCCAGCACGCGCGGGACAAACTACGAGCAGTACTTC.

V is TRBV5-1 and J is TRBJ2-3, with 8 bases identical to TRBD1. CDR1 is SGHRS and CDR2 is YFSETQ in the germline V gene. The junction had 5 bases not matched to a gene; V was cut back by 5 bases and J by 3 bases. There are 14 residues in the CDR3. CDR3 region: CASRRTGLTDTQYF. The CDR3 nucleotides are TGCGCCAGCAGAAGGACAGGGTTAACAGATACGCAGTATTTT.

The chain is built from TRBV7-2 and TRBJ1-2; D not certain. Trimming left V 1 base short and J 0 bases short, with 6 bases between. Germline V gene lookup returns CDR1 SGHTA and CDR2 FQGNSA. This CDR3 contains 14 residues. The CDR3 region has the DNA TGTGCCAGCAGCTTAGACGACACTAACTATGGCTACACCTTC. Its translation is CASSLDDTNYGYTF.

The chain is built from TRBV6-5 and TRBJ1-2; D possibly corresponds to TRBD1 (6 bases). Trimming removed 5 bases at V and 8 bases at J, with 12 bases between. CDR1 MNHEY and CDR2 SVGAGI come from the germline V gene. The CDR3 is 12 amino acids. This CDR3 reads CASSQTGYGYTF. DNA for the CDR3: TGTGCCAGCAGTCAAACAGGGTACGGCTACACCTTC.

This clone was counted once. This chain connects TRBV2 to TRBJ1-5; possibly TRBD1 for D (6 bases). The germline gives CDR1 SNHLY, CDR2 FYNNEI. The CDR3 totals 13 residues. The V end was cut by 9 bases, the J end by 6 bases, with 15 bases between. The CDR3 nucleotides are TGTGCCAGTATGGCAGGGGAGGGTCAGCCCCAGCATTTT. Its protein product is CASMAGEGQPQHF.

This chain links TRBV19 with TRBJ2-1; 8 nucleotides align to TRBD1. The CDR3 contains 15 residues. Germline CDR1 and CDR2: LNHDA and SQIVND (reference sequence). V lost 3 bases to trimming and J lost 3 bases; unmatched junction nucleotides: 4. CDR3 sequence (DNA): TGTGCCAGTAGTATTCGTGGGACAGGCTACAATGAGCAGTTCTTC. Its translation is CASSIRGTGYNEQFF.

The rearrangement links TRBV11-2 to TRBJ2-7; no clear D. CDR3 length equals 12 residues. The V end lost 3 bases, the J end lost 4 bases, and 7 bases lay between the germline ends. Germline CDR1 and CDR2: SGHAT and FQNNGV. This chain's CDR3 is CASSFGLYEQYF. The CDR3 coding sequence is TGTGCCAGCAGCTTTGGTTTGTACGAGCAGTACTTC.

The rearrangement links TRBV30 to TRBJ1-4, with 7 bases lining up with TRBD1. V dropped 3 bases and J dropped 6; count of bases not matched to a gene: 7. The CDR3 consists of 14 residues. Germline V gives CDR1 GTSNPN, CDR2 SVGIG (reference sequence). The CDR3 is CAWSRDRTYEKLFF. In nucleotides, the CDR3 is TGTGCCTGGAGCCGGGACAGAACCTATGAAAAACTGTTTTTT.

The rearrangement joins TRBV6-2 or TRBV6-3 to TRBJ2-7; tentative D call: TRBD2 (5 bases). Between the trimmed V and J ends, which lost 2 bases and 2 bases, there was a span of 19 bases. The germline V gene has CDR1 MNHEY and CDR2 SVGEGT. The CDR3 is 17 residues long. CDR3 amino acids: CASSYGPRGSNPYEQYF. CDR3 bases: TGTGCCAGCAGTTACGGTCCCAGAGGGAGTAACCCCTACGAGCAGTACTTC.

This clone was found once. The rearrangement joins TRBV10-1 to TRBJ2-7; D could derive from TRBD1 or TRBD2 (5 bases each). Germline CDR1 is WNHNN and CDR2 is SYGVQD (reference sequence). This CDR3 spans 17 amino acids. V was cut by 0 bases and J by 1 base, with 16 bases left in between. The CDR3 DNA follows: TGCGCCAGCAGTGAGTCGAGGGGAGCTGGCGGGTCCTACGAGCAGTACTTC. As protein: CASSESRGAGGSYEQYF.

The V gene is TRBV29-1, the J gene TRBJ1-2; D call uncertain. V lost 7 bases and J 8 bases, leaving 23 bases between the germline ends. The CDR3 has 14 residues. CDR1 is SQVTM and CDR2 is ANQGSEA in the germline V gene. The CDR3 bases are TGCAGCGCTTACGCTTGGACCAGATCGGGCGGCTACACCTTC. Its protein product is CSAYAWTRSGGYTF.

As concerns this clone: This sample also contains other DNA sequences that code for the same CDR3. This chain links TRBV28 with TRBJ1-3; D gene uncertain. The CDR3 length is 13 residues. Germline V gene sequence: CDR1 MDHEN, CDR2 SYDVKM. Trimming took off 5 bases at V and 2 bases at J, with 7 bases between the two ends. CDR3 sequence reads: CASSPTAGNTIYF. CDR3 coding DNA: TGTGCCAGCAGTCCTACAGCTGGAAACACCATATATTTT. The full variable domain, with the rest looked up from reference TRBV28 and TRBJ1-3, is DVKVTQSSRYLVKRTGEKVFLECVQDMDHENMFWYRQDPGLGLRLIYFSYDVKMKEKGDIPEGYSVSREKKERFSLILESASTNQTSMYLCASSPTAGNTIYFGEGSWLTVV.

This sequence joins TRBV27 and TRBJ2-4, with D perhaps TRBD2 (6 bases). The CDR3 has 18 amino acids. Germline CDR1 MNHEY, CDR2 SMNVEV (reference sequence). Between the trimmed V and J ends, which lost 0 bases and 0 bases, there was a span of 15 bases. The chain's CDR3 is CASSLSGGQGLAKNIQYF. The CDR3 nucleotides are TGTGCCAGCAGTTTATCGGGCGGGCAGGGACTAGCCAAAAACATTCAGTACTTC.

CDR3 amino acids: CASSESGETQYF. The DNA for the CDR3 is TGCGCCAGCAGTGAGTCAGGAGAGACCCAGTACTTC. The rearrangement links TRBV10-1 to TRBJ2-5; D is unclear. V was trimmed by 0 bases and J by 4 bases, leaving 3 bases between them. Germline V gives CDR1 WNHNN, CDR2 SYGVQD (reference sequence). The CDR3 has 12 amino acids.

As for this clone: Additional DNA sequences in this sample encode the identical CDR3. The V gene is TRBV28, the J gene TRBJ1-2; 8 positions agree with TRBD1. V shed 6 bases, J shed 5 bases, and the junction held 5 bases outside the gene matches. The CDR3 is made up of 13 amino acids. Germline V gene lookup returns CDR1 MDHEN and CDR2 SYDVKM. The CDR3 DNA is TGTGCCAGCAGCCCAGGGGGCTTATATGGCTACACCTTC. This translates into CASSPGGLYGYTF.